The table lists the clone carrying this T cell receptor beta chain with many counts. Antigen: not known. CDR1 is SGHDT, CDR2 YYEEEE, per germline. CDR3 length equals 18 residues. V dropped 0 bases and J dropped 6 bases, with 22 bases sitting between them. Unsorted PBMC replicate PCRs used around 300 ng DNA, around 30,000 T cell genomes. The data were produced by immunoSEQ multiplex PCR, yet TCRdb's version contains in-frame clones alone and is incomplete. There are roughly 500,000 clones in the sample; 70% to 80% occur only once, and around 13% lies in the top ten. The data belong to a study of shared clonotypes between healthy human individuals. Findings of the study overall: The authors expected sequencing depth to affect clonotype sharing among donors.

The source of this sequence is a woman aged 40-49 years in good health. Some clones in this sample may be carry-over from other donors' samples. Material: PBMCs. The chain couples TRBV5-6 to TRBJ2-4; D possibly uses TRBD1 or TRBD2 (5 bases each). The CDR3 nucleotides are TGTGCCAGCAGCTTGGATGGGGGAACCCCCGGTTTGGGAAACATTCAGTACTTC. Protein sequence: CASSLDGGTPGLGNIQYF.